The TCR beta chain under discussion was sequenced for a study of cytomegalovirus exposure and HLA in healthy donors. Points on this clone: Antigen: not known.

The PCR used 60 Vbeta and 13 Jbeta primers. Sequenced by immunoSEQ multiplex PCR; TCRdb stores in-frame clones only, minus some. The repertoire holds around 140,000 clones, roughly four fifths seen once, with around 8.1% in the top ten. Findings and caveats of the study: TCR beta chains numbering 150 to 200 were designated cytomegalovirus-associated. A later analysis found TCR association rates differed by HLA locus, highest for DRB1 and lowest for HLA-C.

The germline V gene has CDR1 LNHNV and CDR2 YYDKDF (reference sequence). J was trimmed by 5 bases and V by 1 base; bases with no gene match: 8. This CDR3 comprises 16 residues. Sequenced sample: PBMCs. This receptor was obtained from a woman between 45 and 60 years old in good health and CMV-seropositive. The chain employs TRBV15 and TRBJ1-5, with TRBD1 matching 7 bases. Written as DNA, the CDR3 is TGTGCCACCAGCAGAGGCTCAAACAGGGGTTATCAGCCCCAGCATTTT. This codes for CATSRGSNRGYQPQHF.